The clone carrying this T cell receptor beta chain came up once. Assay: immunoSEQ multiplex PCR; the TCRdb copy retains only in-frame clones and omits some. The sample contains around 61,000 clones, 80% to 95% of which appear only once. This entry comes from a study of cytomegalovirus exposure and HLA in healthy donors. Germline V gene data show CDR1 as MNHEY and CDR2 as SMNVEV (reference sequence). This CDR3 is 14 amino acids long. V dropped 3 bases and J dropped 3 bases, with 12 bases sitting between them. This TCR was sampled from a man younger than 35 in good health and CMV-seropositive. The chain uses TRBV27 and TRBJ2-7; possible D gene TRBD1, 6 bases. The sample taken for sequencing was PBMCs. CDR3: CASSFSEGGYEQYF. DNA for the CDR3: TGTGCCAGCAGTTTCTCCGAAGGGGGCTACGAGCAGTACTTC.